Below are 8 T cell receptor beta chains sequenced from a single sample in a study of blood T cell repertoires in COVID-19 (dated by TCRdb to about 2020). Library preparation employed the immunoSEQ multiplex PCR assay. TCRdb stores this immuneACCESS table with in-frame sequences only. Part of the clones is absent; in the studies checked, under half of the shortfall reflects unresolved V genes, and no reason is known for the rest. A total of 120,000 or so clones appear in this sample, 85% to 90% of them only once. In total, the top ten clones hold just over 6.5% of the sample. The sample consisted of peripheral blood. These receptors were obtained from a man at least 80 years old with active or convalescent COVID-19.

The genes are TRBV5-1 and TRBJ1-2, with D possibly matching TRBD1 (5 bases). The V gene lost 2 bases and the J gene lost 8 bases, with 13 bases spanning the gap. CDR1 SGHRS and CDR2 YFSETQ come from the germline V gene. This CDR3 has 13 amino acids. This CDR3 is CASSFGGSGGYTF. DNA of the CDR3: TGCGCCAGCAGCTTCGGGGGATCCGGCGGCTACACCTTC.

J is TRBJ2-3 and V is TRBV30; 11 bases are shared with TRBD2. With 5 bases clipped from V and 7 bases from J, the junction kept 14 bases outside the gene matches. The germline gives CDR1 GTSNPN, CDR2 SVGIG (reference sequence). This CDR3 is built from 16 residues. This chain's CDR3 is CAWGRPIAGGRNTQYF. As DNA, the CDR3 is TGTGCCTGGGGACGCCCGATAGCGGGGGGGCGAAATACGCAGTATTTT.

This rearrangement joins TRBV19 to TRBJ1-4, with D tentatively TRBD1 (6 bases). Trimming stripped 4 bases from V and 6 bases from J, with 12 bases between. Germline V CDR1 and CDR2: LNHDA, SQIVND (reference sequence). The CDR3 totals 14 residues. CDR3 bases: TGTGCCAGTAGTAAACAGGGTTCTGATGAAAAACTGTTTTTT. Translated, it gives CASSKQGSDEKLFF.

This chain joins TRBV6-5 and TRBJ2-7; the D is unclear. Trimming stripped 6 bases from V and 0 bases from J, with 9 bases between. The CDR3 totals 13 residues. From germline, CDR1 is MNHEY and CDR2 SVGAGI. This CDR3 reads CASRPLSSYEQYF. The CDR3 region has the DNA TGTGCCAGCAGGCCCCTGAGCTCCTACGAGCAGTACTTC.

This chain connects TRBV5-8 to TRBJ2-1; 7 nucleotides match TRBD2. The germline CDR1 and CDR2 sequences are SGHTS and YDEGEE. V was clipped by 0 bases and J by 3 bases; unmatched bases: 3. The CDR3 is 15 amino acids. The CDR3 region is CASSLGASGYNEQFF. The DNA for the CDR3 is TGTGCCAGCAGCTTGGGGGCTAGCGGCTACAATGAGCAGTTCTTC.

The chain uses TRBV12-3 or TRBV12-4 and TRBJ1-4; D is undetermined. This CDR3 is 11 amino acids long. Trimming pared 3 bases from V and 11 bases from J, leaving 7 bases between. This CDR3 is CASSFSEKLFF. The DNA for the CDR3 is TGTGCCAGCAGTTTCTCTGAGAAACTGTTTTTT.

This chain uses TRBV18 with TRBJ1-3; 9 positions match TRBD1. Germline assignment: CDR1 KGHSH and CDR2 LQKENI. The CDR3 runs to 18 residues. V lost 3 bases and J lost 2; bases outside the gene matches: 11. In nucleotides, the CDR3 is TGTGCCAGCTCACCGTACGGACCGGGACAGGGAACTGGAAACACCATATATTTT. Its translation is CASSPYGPGQGTGNTIYF.

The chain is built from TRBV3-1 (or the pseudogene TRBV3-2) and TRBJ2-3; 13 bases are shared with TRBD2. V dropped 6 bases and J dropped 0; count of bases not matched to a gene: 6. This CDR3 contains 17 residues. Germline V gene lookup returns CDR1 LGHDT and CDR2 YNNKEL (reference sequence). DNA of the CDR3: TGTGCCAGCAGGCGGACTAGCGGGGGACCGAGCACAGATACGCAGTATTTT. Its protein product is CASRRTSGGPSTDTQYF.